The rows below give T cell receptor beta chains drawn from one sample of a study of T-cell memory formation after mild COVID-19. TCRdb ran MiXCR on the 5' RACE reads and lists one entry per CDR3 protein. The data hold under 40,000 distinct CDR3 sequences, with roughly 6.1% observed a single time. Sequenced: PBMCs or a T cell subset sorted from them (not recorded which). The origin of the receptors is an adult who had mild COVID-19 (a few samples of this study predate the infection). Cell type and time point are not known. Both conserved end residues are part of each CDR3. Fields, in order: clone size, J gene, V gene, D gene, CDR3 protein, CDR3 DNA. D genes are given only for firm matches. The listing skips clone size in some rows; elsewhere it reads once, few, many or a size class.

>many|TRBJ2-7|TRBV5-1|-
CASSLAASPSSYEQYF
TGCGCCAGCAGCTTGGCCGCCAGCCCGAGCTCCTACGAGCAGTACTTC
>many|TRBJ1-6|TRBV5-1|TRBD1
CASSRGQGKNNSPLHF
TGCGCCAGCAGCCGGGGACAGGGAAAAAATAATTCACCCCTCCACTTT
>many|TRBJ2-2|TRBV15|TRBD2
CATRVVAGTGELFF
TGTGCCACCAGGGTGGTAGCGGGCACCGGGGAGCTGTTTTTT
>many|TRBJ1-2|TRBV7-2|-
CASSLVPGEGYGYTF
TGTGCCAGCAGCTTAGTTCCAGGGGAAGGCTATGGCTACACCTTC
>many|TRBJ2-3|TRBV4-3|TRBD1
CASSQEGTGTDTQYF
TGCGCCAGCAGCCAAGAGGGGACAGGCACAGATACGCAGTATTTT
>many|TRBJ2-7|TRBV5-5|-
CASSSRQDTLYEQYF
TGTGCCAGCAGCTCCAGGCAGGACACCCTCTACGAGCAGTACTTC
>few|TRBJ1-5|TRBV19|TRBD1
CASSWGDRSNQPQHF
TGTGCCAGTAGTTGGGGGGACAGGAGCAATCAGCCCCAGCATTTT
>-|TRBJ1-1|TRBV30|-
CAWSNRHTEAFF
TGTGCCTGGAGTAACAGGCACACTGAAGCTTTCTTT
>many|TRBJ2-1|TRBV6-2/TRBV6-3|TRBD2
CASKRTSSYNEQFF
TGTGCCAGCAAAAGGACTAGCTCCTACAATGAGCAGTTCTTC
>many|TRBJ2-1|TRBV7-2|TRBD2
CASSFDNGRYNEQFF
TGTGCCAGCAGCTTCGACAACGGGAGGTATAATGAGCAGTTCTTC
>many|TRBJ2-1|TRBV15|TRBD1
CATSRDATRGLHNEQFF
TGTGCCACCAGCAGAGATGCAACGAGGGGGCTCCACAATGAGCAGTTCTTC
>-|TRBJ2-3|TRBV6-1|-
CASSATGTSTDTQYF
TGTGCCAGCAGTGCTACGGGAACTAGCACAGATACGCAGTATTTT
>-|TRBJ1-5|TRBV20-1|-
CSARDGAQPQHF
TGCAGTGCTAGAGATGGGGCTCAGCCCCAGCATTTT
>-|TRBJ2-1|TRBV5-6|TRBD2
CASSLREGLRNEQFF
TGTGCCAGCAGCTTGCGGGAGGGCCTCAGAAATGAGCAGTTCTTC
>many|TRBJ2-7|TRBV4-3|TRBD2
CASSQVSGRGVEQYF
TGCGCCAGCAGCCAAGTTTCAGGGCGGGGGGTCGAGCAGTACTTC
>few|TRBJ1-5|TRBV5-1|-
CASSLSGQPQHF
TGCGCCAGCAGCTTGAGCGGTCAGCCCCAGCATTTT
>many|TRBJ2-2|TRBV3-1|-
CASSGAGLTAGELFF
TGTGCCAGCAGCGGAGCCGGTCTGACTGCCGGGGAGCTGTTTTTT
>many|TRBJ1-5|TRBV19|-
CASSQDRPYSNQPQHF
TGTGCCAGTAGCCAAGACAGGCCGTATAGCAATCAGCCCCAGCATTTT
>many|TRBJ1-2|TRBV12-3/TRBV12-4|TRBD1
CASSLKGAGDAGYTF
TGTGCCAGCAGTTTAAAGGGGGCCGGGGATGCTGGCTACACCTTC
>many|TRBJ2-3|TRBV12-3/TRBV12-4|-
CASSLGDTQYF
TGTGCCAGCAGTTTAGGGGATACGCAGTATTTT
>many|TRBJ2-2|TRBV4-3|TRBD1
CASSQPQGQGVRTGELFF
TGCGCCAGCAGCCAACCCCAGGGACAGGGGGTTCGGACCGGGGAGCTGTTTTTT
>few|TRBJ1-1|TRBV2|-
CASSDGDAKTEAFF
TGTGCCAGCAGTGACGGGGATGCTAAGACTGAAGCTTTCTTT
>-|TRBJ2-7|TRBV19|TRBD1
CASSSYGTGTFSVEQYF
TGTGCCAGTAGTTCATACGGGACAGGAACCTTCTCCGTCGAGCAGTACTTC
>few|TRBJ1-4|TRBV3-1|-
CASSGGRSELFF
TGTGCCAGCAGCGGAGGGCGGTCGGAACTGTTTTTT
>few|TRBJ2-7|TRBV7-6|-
CASSSRPGPNGDEQYF
TGTGCCAGCAGCTCCCGGCCGGGCCCTAATGGGGACGAGCAGTACTTC
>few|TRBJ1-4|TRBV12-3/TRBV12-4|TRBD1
CASSTTGNLVKLFF
TGTGCCAGCTCCACGACAGGGAATTTAGTAAAACTGTTTTTT
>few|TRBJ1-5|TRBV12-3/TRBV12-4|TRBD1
CASSRGQGGSQPQHF
TGTGCCAGCAGTCGTGGACAGGGCGGGTCCCAGCCCCAGCATTTT
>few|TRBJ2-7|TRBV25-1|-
CASSESGGWEQYF
TGTGCCAGCAGTGAATCTGGCGGTTGGGAGCAGTACTTC
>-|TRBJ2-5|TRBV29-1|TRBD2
CSVETAGLETQYF
TGCAGCGTAGAGACAGCGGGGCTAGAGACCCAGTACTTC